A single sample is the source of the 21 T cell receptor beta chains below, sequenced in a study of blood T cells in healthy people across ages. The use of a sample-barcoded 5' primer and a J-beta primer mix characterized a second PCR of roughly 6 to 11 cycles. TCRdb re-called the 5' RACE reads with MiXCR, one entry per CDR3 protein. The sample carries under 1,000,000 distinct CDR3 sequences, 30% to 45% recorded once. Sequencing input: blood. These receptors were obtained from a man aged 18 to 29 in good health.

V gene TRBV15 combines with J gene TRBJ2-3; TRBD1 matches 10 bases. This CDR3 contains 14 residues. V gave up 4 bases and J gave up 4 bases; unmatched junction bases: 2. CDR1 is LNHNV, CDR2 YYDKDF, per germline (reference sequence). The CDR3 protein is CATSKDRGADTQYF. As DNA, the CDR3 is TGTGCCACCAGCAAGGACAGGGGGGCAGATACGCAGTATTTT.

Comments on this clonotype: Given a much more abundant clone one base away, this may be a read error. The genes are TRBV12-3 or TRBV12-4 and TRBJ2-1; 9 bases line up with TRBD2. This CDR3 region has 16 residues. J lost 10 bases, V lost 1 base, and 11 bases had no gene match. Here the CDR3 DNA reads TGTGCCAGCAGTTTAGGGGGACTAGCTTGGGTCAAGGAGCAGTTCTTC. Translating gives CASSLGGLAWVKEQFF.

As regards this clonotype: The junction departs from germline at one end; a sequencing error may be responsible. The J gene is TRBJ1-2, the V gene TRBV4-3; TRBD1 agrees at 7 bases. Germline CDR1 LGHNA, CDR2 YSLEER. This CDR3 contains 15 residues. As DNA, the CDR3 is TGCGCCAGCAGCCAGACCAGGACAGGCCCCTATGGTTACACCTTC. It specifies CASSQTRTGPYGYTF.

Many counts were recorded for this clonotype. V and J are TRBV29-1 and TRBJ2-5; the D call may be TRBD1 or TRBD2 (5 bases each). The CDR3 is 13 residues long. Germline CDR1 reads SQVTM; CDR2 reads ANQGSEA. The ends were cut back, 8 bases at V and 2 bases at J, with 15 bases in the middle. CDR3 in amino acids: CSTYRDGQETQYF. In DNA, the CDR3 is TGCAGCACCTACCGGGACGGTCAAGAGACCCAGTACTTC. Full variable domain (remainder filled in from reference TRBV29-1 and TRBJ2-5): SAVISQKPSRDICQRGTSLTIQCQVDSQVTMMFWYRQQPGQSLTLIATANQGSEATYESGFVIDKFPISRPNLTFSTLTVSNMSPEDSSIYLCSTYRDGQETQYFGPGTRLLVL.

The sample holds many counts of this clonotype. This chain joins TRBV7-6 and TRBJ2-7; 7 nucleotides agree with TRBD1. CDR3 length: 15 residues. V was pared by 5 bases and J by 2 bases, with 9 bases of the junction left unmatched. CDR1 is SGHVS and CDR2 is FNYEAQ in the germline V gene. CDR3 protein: CASSPLTGRTYEQYF. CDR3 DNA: TGTGCCAGCAGCCCATTGACAGGGCGGACCTACGAGCAGTACTTC. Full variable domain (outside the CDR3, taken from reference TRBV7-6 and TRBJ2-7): GAGVSQSPRYKVTKRGQDVALRCDPISGHVSLYWYRQALGQGPEFLTYFNYEAQQDKSGLPNDRFSAERPEGSISTLTIQRTEQRDSAMYRCASSPLTGRTYEQYFGPGTRLTVT.

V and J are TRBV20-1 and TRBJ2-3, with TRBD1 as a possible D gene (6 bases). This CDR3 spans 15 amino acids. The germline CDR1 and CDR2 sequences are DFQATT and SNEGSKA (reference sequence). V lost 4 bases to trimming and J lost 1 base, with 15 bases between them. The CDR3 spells CSATKAAGGTDTQYF. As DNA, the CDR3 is TGCAGTGCTACCAAGGCGGCAGGGGGCACAGATACGCAGTATTTT.

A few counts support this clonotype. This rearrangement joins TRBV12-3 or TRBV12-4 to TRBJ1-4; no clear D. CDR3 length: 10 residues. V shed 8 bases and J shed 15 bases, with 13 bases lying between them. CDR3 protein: CASGSNKVFF. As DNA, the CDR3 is TGTGCCAGCGGGTCCAATAAGGTGTTTTTT.

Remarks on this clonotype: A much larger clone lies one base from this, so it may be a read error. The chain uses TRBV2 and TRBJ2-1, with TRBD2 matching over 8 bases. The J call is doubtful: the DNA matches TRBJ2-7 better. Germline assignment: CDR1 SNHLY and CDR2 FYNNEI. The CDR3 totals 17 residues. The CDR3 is CASSEVSGVTSYNEQYF. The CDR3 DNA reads TGTGCCAGCAGTGAAGTTAGCGGGGTAACCTCCTACAATGAGCAGTACTTC.

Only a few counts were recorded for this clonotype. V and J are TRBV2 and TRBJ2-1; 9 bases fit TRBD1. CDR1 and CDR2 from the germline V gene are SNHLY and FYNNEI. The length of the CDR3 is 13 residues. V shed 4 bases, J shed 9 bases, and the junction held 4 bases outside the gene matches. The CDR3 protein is CASSGDRDVEQFF. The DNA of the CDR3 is TGTGCCAGCAGTGGGGACAGGGATGTTGAGCAGTTCTTC.

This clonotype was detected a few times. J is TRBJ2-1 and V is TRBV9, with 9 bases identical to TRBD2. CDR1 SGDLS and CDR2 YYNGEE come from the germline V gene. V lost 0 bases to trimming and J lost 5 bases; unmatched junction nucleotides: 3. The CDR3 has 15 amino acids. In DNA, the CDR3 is TGTGCCAGCAGCGTAGGCGGGGGGGCCCACAATGAGCAGTTCTTC. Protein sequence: CASSVGGGAHNEQFF.

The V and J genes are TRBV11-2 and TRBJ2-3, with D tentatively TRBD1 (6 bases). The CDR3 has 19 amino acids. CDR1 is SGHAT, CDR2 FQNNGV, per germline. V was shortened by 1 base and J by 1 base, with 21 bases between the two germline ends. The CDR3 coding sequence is TGTGCCAGCAGCTTAGGCTATGGGGGCGGTTCTTCACGCACAGATACGCAGTATTTT. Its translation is CASSLGYGGGSSRTDTQYF. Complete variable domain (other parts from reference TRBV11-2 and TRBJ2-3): EAGVAQSPRYKIIEKRQSVAFWCNPISGHATLYWYQQILGQGPKLLIQFQNNGVVDDSQLPKDRFSAERLKGVDSTLKIQPAKLEDSAVYLCASSLGYGGGSSRTDTQYFGPGTRLTVL.

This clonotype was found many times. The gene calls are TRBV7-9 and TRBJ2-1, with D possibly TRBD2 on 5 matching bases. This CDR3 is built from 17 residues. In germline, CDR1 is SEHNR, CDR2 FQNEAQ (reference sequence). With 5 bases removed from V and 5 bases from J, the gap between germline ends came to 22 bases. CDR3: CASSPGSGIVSHNEQFF. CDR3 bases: TGTGCCAGCAGCCCCGGTTCCGGGATCGTATCCCACAATGAGCAGTTCTTC. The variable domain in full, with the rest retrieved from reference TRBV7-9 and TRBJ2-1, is DTGVSQNPRHKITKRGQNVTFRCDPISEHNRLYWYRQTLGQGPEFLTYFQNEAQLEKSRLLSDRFSAERPKGSFSTLEIQRTEQGDSAMYLCASSPGSGIVSHNEQFFGPGTRLTVL.

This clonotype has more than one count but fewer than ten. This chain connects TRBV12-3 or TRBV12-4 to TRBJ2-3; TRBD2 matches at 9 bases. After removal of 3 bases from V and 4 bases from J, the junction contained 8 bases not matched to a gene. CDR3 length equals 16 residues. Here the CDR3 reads CASSFPASGDADTQYF. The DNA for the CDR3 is TGTGCCAGCAGTTTTCCCGCTAGCGGGGATGCAGATACGCAGTATTTT.

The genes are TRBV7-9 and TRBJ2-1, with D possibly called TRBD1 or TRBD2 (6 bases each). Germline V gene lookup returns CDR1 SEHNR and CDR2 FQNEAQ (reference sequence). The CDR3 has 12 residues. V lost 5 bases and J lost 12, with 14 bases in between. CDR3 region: CASSLPEGGQFF. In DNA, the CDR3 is TGTGCCAGCAGCCTACCCGAGGGGGGGCAGTTCTTC.

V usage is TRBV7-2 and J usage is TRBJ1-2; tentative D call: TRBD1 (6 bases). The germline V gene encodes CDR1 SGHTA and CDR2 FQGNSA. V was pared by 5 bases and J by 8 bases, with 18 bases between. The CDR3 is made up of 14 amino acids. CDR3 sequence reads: CASSPRPGDRGYTF. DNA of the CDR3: TGTGCCAGCAGCCCTAGGCCAGGGGATAGAGGCTACACCTTC.

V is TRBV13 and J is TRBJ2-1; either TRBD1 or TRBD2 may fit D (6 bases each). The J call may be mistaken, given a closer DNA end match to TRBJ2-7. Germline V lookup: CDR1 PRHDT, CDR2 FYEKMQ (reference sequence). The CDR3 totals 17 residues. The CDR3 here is CASSLALAGTGDNEQYF. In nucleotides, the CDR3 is TGTGCCAGCAGCTTAGCTCTAGCAGGGACGGGGGACAATGAGCAGTACTTC.

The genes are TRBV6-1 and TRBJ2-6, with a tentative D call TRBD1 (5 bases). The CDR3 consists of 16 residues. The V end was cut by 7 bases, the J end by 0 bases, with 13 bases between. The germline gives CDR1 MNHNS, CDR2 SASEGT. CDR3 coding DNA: TGTGCCAGCACGAGAACAGGCCCCTCTGGGGCCAACGTCCTGACTTTC. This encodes CASTRTGPSGANVLTF.

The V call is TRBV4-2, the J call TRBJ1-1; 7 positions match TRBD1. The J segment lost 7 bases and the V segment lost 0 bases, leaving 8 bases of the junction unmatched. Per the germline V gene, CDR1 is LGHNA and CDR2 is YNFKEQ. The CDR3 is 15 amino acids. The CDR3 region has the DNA TGTGCCAGCAGCCAAGATAGAGGGGGCGGGGGTGAAGCTTTCTTT. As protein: CASSQDRGGGGEAFF.

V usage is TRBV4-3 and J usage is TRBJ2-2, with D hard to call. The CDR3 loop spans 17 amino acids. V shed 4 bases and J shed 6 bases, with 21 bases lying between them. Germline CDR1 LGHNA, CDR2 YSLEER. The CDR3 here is CASSPKGGFGSPGELFF. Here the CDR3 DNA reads TGCGCCAGCAGCCCCAAAGGTGGCTTTGGGTCCCCCGGGGAGCTGTTTTTT.

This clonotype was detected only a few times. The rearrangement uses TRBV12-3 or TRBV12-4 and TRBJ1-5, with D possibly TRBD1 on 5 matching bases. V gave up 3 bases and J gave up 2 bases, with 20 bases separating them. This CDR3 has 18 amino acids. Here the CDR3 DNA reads TGTGCCAGCAGTTTTTCGGTGGGCAGGGTTGAGGGCAATCAGCCCCAGCATTTT. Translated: CASSFSVGRVEGNQPQHF.

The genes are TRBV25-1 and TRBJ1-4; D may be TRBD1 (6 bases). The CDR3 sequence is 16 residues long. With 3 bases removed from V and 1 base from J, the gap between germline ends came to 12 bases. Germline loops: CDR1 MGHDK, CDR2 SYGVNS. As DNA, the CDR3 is TGTGCCAGCAGTGATACCAGGGGAGGAACTAATGAAAAACTGTTTTTT. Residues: CASSDTRGGTNEKLFF.